A selection of T cell receptor beta chains follows, all from one sample in a study of blood T cell repertoires in COVID-19. Only in-frame clones appear in the TCRdb table, and some are missing; sequencing was by immunoSEQ multiplex PCR. In the table there are about 130,000 clones, 84% of which are singletons. Sequencing was performed on peripheral blood. These receptors all come from a human donor in a cohort sampled during active COVID-19. The CDR3 runs from the conserved cysteine through the conserved F or W. Each record gives: V gene, clone size, D gene, CDR3 protein. The D gene is left open where the match is weak. Expanded clones get a size class; other rows say once, few or many, or leave the size out.

TRBV12-3/TRBV12-4	once	-	CASASGNSPLHF
TRBV7-2	few	-	CASSSTRGNTIYF
TRBV9	-	-	CASSQRVGLAGELFF
TRBV5-6	-	-	CASSPTGQETQYF
TRBV27	-	TRBD2	CASIGGVGNEQFF
TRBV24-1	once	TRBD1	CATSDPGTGGETQYF
TRBV10-3	-	TRBD2	CAISGSGRDPGELFF
TRBV5-6	-	TRBD1	CASAGTGTLNTEAFF
TRBV27	-	TRBD2	CASSLSGRRATGELFF
TRBV6-6	-	TRBD2	CASILGLAGVGGELFF
TRBV2	-	TRBD2	CASSTSGAYNEQFF
TRBV29-1	-	-	CSVVPKETQYF
TRBV7-9	few	-	CASSLAGRGADYGYTF
TRBV5-1	-	TRBD2	CASSRGLAGGQETQYF
TRBV5-1	-	-	CASTSGTWGANTEAFF
TRBV28	few	TRBD1	CASRGQGNTGELFF
TRBV5-1	-	-	CASSLIQSTGELFF
TRBV19	few	-	CASSITQGSPLHF
TRBV6-1	-	-	CASSEYSTSSYEQYF
TRBV6-5	-	-	CASSPSGKADGYTF
TRBV2	-	-	CARNRQGGNTIYF
TRBV5-4	once	-	CASSLGAKGSGEKLFF
TRBV19	-	TRBD1	CASSIQGDTGELFF
TRBV4-3	once	-	CASSQGGSSYNEQFF
TRBV7-2	-	-	CASSSGEGGSPLHF
TRBV6-5	-	TRBD1	CASSPQGALSTEAFF
TRBV30	-	-	CAWRRAANTGELFF
TRBV7-3	few	TRBD1	CASSPSGTGGRLGTEAFF
TRBV19	-	TRBD2	CASSMGLAAKDTGELFF
TRBV7-2	-	TRBD1	CASSLTQGAYYGYTF